This T cell receptor beta chain was recorded in a study of blood T cell repertoires in COVID-19. Study-wide background: T cells, B-cell-depleted T cells, or PBMCs provided the cDNA or gDNA that served as material.

Original analysis: The authors estimated nucleated cell counts from reference gene primer amplification. The repertoire was sequenced with immunoSEQ multiplex PCR; TCRdb's copy has only in-frame clones and lacks some. The V and J calls and the clone size are those of that table, but D and trimming were determined from the DNA. This sample has approximately 26,000 clones, with 85% to 90% found just once. Germline values: CDR1 KGHDR, CDR2 SFDVKD. The CDR3 totals 16 residues. The ends lost 0 bases at V and 8 bases at J; junction bases unmatched: 6. The receptor was isolated from a human donor in a cohort sampled during active COVID-19. Sample: peripheral blood. The chain joins TRBV24-1 to TRBJ2-1, with 10 positions matching TRBD2. This CDR3 reads CATSDLRTSGGDEQFF. For the CDR3, the DNA is TGTGCCACCAGTGATTTGCGGACTAGCGGAGGGGATGAGCAGTTCTTC.